This is a list of T cell receptor beta chains from one sample in a study of T cell responses to AZD1222 COVID-19 vaccine. Clones were read by immunoSEQ multiplex PCR, and TCRdb kept only the in-frame ones, dropping some. The profile shows about 110,000 clones, about nine tenths of them singletons. The sequencing used peripheral blood, collected on day 0 of AZD1222 vaccination. These receptors were obtained from an adult in good health. Each CDR3 is given with its conserved first and last residue. Each record gives: J gene, D gene, V gene, clone size, CDR3 DNA, CDR3 protein. A D gene is named only where the DNA matches it firmly. Clone size is shown for a subset of rows, as once, few, many or a class of expanded clone.

TRBJ1-5 | TRBD1 | TRBV19 | NA | TGTGCCAGTAGTCCCCGACAGGGTGGTTCGCCCCAGCATTTT | CASSPRQGGSPQHF
TRBJ2-6 | NA | TRBV19 | NA | TGTGCCAGTAGCCCCTGGGGGTTTCGGTCTGGGGCCAACGTCCTGACTTTC | CASSPWGFRSGANVLTF
TRBJ1-2 | NA | TRBV11-2 | NA | TGTGCCAGCAGCTTAGTGGGGGTGGGTAACTATGGCTACACCTTC | CASSLVGVGNYGYTF
TRBJ1-1 | TRBD1 | TRBV7-9 | NA | TGTGCCAGCAGCACCGCAGGGGGGGGAGTTGGAGCTTTCTTT | CASSTAGGGVGAFF
TRBJ2-7 | NA | TRBV6-1 | NA | TGTGCCAGCAGTGAGGGGCTGGAGAGAATTTACGAGCAGTACTTC | CASSEGLERIYEQYF
TRBJ1-3 | TRBD1 | TRBV5-1 | NA | TGCGCCAGCAGCTTGGCAGGGACAGGGGGCGCGGGAAACACCATATATTTT | CASSLAGTGGAGNTIYF
TRBJ2-7 | NA | TRBV5-6 | NA | TGTGCCAGCAGCTCATTAGGGGGGCTGTACGAGCAGTACTTC | CASSSLGGLYEQYF
TRBJ2-3 | NA | TRBV10-2 | NA | TGCGCCAGCAGTGAGTTGGAGAGGGGCTCAGATACGCAGTATTTT | CASSELERGSDTQYF
TRBJ2-3 | TRBD2 | TRBV5-1 | NA | TGCGCCAGCAGCTTGGCGCCTAGCGGGGGAACGCAGTATTTT | CASSLAPSGGTQYF
TRBJ1-4 | TRBD1 | TRBV15 | NA | TGTGCCACCAGCGAACCGGGACAGGGTGAGGAAAAACTGTTTTTT | CATSEPGQGEEKLFF
TRBJ1-5 | NA | TRBV30 | NA | TGTGCCTGGAGTGTTCGGGGATATCAGCCCCAGCATTTT | CAWSVRGYQPQHF
TRBJ1-2 | NA | TRBV5-6 | NA | TGTGCCAGCAGCCCACGGGCACGGGGTTCCGGAGGACTTAACTATGGCTACACCTTC | CASSPRARGSGGLNYGYTF
TRBJ2-2 | NA | TRBV2 | NA | TGTGCCAGCAGTGTAGCCGGGGAGCTGTTTTTT | CASSVAGELFF
TRBJ1-5 | NA | TRBV4-1 | once | TGCGCCAGCAGCCATCCAGGACAGCTTAGCAATCAGCCCCAGCATTTT | CASSHPGQLSNQPQHF
TRBJ1-6 | NA | TRBV2 | few | TGTGCCAGCAGTGAGAGAGTTTCACCCCTCCACTTT | CASSERVSPLHF
TRBJ2-1 | NA | TRBV5-4 | NA | TGTGCCAGCAGCTTGGACTCCGCGCCTCGGGGGCAGTTCTTC | CASSLDSAPRGQFF
TRBJ2-7 | NA | TRBV28 | few | TGTGCCAGTAGGGGACTGAACAACTACGAGCAGTACTTC | CASRGLNNYEQYF
TRBJ2-5 | TRBD2 | TRBV7-2 | NA | TGTGCCAGCAGCTTAGTTGTAGCGGGAGGGCGAGAGACCCAGTACTTC | CASSLVVAGGRETQYF
TRBJ1-1 | TRBD1 | TRBV24-1 | NA | TGTGCCACCAGTGATTTACAGGGACAGGGAACTGAAGCTTTCTTT | CATSDLQGQGTEAFF
TRBJ1-2 | NA | TRBV7-9 | NA | TGTGCCAGCAGCTTAGCGTATCAGGGAGCTAACTATGGCTACACCTTC | CASSLAYQGANYGYTF
TRBJ1-1 | TRBD1 | TRBV6-2/TRBV6-3 | once | TGTGCCAGCAGTTCGCCGACAGGGGTCGTTGGCAGAGCTTTCTTT | CASSSPTGVVGRAFF
TRBJ1-1 | NA | TRBV5-5 | NA | TGTGCCAGCAGCACGGGGACATACACTGAAGCTTTCTTT | CASSTGTYTEAFF
TRBJ2-5 | TRBD2 | TRBV4-3 | NA | TGCGCCAGCAGCCAAGGAGTCGGGCTAGCGGGGAAAGAGACCCAGTACTTC | CASSQGVGLAGKETQYF
TRBJ2-3 | NA | TRBV19 | NA | TGTGCCAGTAGTATAGGCCAAGGGAGGGATACGCAGTATTTT | CASSIGQGRDTQYF
TRBJ2-7 | NA | TRBV24-1 | NA | TGTGCCACCAGTGTGGGGGGCCTGAGCTCCTACGAGCAGTACTTC | CATSVGGLSSYEQYF
TRBJ2-1 | TRBD2 | TRBV5-1 | once | TGCGCCAGCAGCTTGTGGGTGGCTAGCGGGAGATTCGGCAATGAGCAGTTCTTC | CASSLWVASGRFGNEQFF
TRBJ1-1 | NA | TRBV6-5 | NA | TGTGCCGGGAGACAGGAGATCGACACTGAAGCTTTCTTT | CAGRQEIDTEAFF
TRBJ1-2 | NA | TRBV3-1/TRBV3-2 | NA | TGTGCCAGCAGCCAAGATGGGTCCCAACGGGGCTATGGCTACACCTTC | CASSQDGSQRGYGYTF
TRBJ1-6 | TRBD1 | TRBV6-4 | NA | TGTGCCAGCAGGCTTACAGGGGGCTTTGCTACTGGTTCACCCCTCCACTTT | CASRLTGGFATGSPLHF
TRBJ1-4 | NA | TRBV15 | NA | TGTGCCACCAGCAGAGAGCAGTTAAATGAAAAACTGTTTTTT | CATSREQLNEKLFF
TRBJ1-1 | TRBD1 | TRBV6-5 | NA | TGTGCCAGCAGTTCTTGGACAGGTACTATGAACACTGAAGCTTTCTTT | CASSSWTGTMNTEAFF
TRBJ1-2 | NA | TRBV27 | NA | TGTGCCAGCAGTTTATCCGGTCTCTATGGCTACACCTTC | CASSLSGLYGYTF
TRBJ1-2 | TRBD1 | TRBV3-1/TRBV3-2 | NA | TGTGCCAGCAGCCTGGGACAGGGGAGCTACACCTTC | CASSLGQGSYTF
TRBJ1-1 | NA | TRBV27 | NA | TGTGCCAGCAGTTTAAACAGGGACACTGAAGCTTTCTTT | CASSLNRDTEAFF
TRBJ1-1 | NA | TRBV18 | NA | TGTGCCAGCTCACCACGGAGGGAGGACACTGAAGCTTTCTTT | CASSPRREDTEAFF
TRBJ2-3 | NA | TRBV14 | NA | TGTGCCAGCAGCCAAGTCCCAGATACGCAGTATTTT | CASSQVPDTQYF
TRBJ2-2 | NA | TRBV10-3 | NA | TGTGCCATCAGTGGCACCAGGGGGGCGAACACCGGGGAGCTGTTTTTT | CAISGTRGANTGELFF
TRBJ2-2 | TRBD2 | TRBV29-1 | NA | TGCAGCGTCACCGGACTAGCGGGGGCCAGGAACACCGGGGAGCTGTTTTTT | CSVTGLAGARNTGELFF
TRBJ1-1 | TRBD1 | TRBV20-1 | NA | TGCAGTGCTAGTAGGGCCAGGGGGGTCACTGAAGCTTTCTTT | CSASRARGVTEAFF
TRBJ1-1 | TRBD1 | TRBV2 | NA | TGTGCCAGCAGTGAAGCGTTCGGACAGGGAAGAAGGTCGGACACTGAAGCTTTCTTT | CASSEAFGQGRRSDTEAFF
TRBJ2-7 | TRBD1 | TRBV27 | NA | TGTGCCAGCAGAGTAATGGACAGGGCGGACGAGCAGTACTTC | CASRVMDRADEQYF
TRBJ1-2 | NA | TRBV6-5 | NA | TGTGCCAGCACTAAATGGGGGGGAGGCTACACCTTC | CASTKWGGGYTF
TRBJ2-4 | NA | TRBV27 | NA | TGTGCCAGCAGTTTCCTTAACAAAAACATTCAGTACTTC | CASSFLNKNIQYF
TRBJ2-7 | TRBD2 | TRBV3-1/TRBV3-2 | once | TGTGCCAGCAGAGGAACTAGCGGGGGGAGTTACGAGCAGTACTTC | CASRGTSGGSYEQYF
TRBJ2-7 | NA | TRBV27 | NA | TGTGCCAGCAGTTTATTGGGCAGTGGGGCCTACGAGCAGTACTTC | CASSLLGSGAYEQYF
TRBJ2-7 | NA | TRBV2 | NA | TGTGCCAGCAGTGGCAAGGGTTACGAGCAGTACTTC | CASSGKGYEQYF
TRBJ2-2 | NA | TRBV7-7 | NA | TGTGCCAGCAGCAAAGATGGGAACACCGGGGAGCTGTTTTTT | CASSKDGNTGELFF
TRBJ2-2 | NA | TRBV10-1 | NA | TGCGCCAGCAGCGGGGGATCGGTGCGAACCGGGGAGCTGTTTTTT | CASSGGSVRTGELFF
TRBJ1-4 | NA | TRBV2 | once | TGTGCCAGCGGTCTACCGGCAACTAATGAAAAACTGTTTTTT | CASGLPATNEKLFF
TRBJ2-2 | TRBD1 | TRBV19 | NA | TGTGCCAGTAGTGTCAATGGGGGACAGGGAAGGGCCGGGGAGCTGTTTTTT | CASSVNGGQGRAGELFF